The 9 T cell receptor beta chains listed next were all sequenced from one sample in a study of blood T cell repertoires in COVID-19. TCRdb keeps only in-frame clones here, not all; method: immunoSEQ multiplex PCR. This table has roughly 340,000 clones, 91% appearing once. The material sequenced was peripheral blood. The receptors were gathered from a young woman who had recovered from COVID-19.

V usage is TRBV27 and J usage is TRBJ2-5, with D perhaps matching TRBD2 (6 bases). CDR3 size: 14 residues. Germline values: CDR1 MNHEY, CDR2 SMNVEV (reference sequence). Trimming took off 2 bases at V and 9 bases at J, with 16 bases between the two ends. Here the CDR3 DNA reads TGTGCCAGCAGTTTACTCGCGGGGTTGTCCCCCCAGTACTTC. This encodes CASSLLAGLSPQYF.

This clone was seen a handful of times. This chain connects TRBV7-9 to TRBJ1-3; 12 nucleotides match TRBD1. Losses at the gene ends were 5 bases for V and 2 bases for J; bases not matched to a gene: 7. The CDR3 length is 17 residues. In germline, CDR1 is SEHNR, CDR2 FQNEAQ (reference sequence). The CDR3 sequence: CASSRPGTGGTGNTIYF. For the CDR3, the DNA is TGTGCCAGCAGCCGTCCCGGGACAGGGGGCACTGGAAACACCATATATTTT.

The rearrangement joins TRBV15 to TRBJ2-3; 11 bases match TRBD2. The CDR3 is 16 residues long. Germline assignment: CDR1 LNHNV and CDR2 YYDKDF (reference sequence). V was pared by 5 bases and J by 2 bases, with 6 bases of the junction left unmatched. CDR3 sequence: CATSRTSGPSTDTQYF. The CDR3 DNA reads TGTGCCACCAGCCGGACTAGCGGGCCGTCCACAGATACGCAGTATTTT. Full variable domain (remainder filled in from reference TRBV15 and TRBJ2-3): DAMVIQNPRYQVTQFGKPVTLSCSQTLNHNVMYWYQQKSSQAPKLLFHYYDKDFNNEADTPDNFQSRRPNTSFCFLDIRSPGLGDTAMYLCATSRTSGPSTDTQYFGPGTRLTVL.

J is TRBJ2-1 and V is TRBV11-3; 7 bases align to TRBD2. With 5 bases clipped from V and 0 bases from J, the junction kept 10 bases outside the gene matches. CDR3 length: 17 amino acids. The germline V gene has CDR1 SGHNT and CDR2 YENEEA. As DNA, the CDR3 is TGTGCCAGCAGCCCCTTAACGGGGGGTGGCTCCTACAATGAGCAGTTCTTC. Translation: CASSPLTGGGSYNEQFF.

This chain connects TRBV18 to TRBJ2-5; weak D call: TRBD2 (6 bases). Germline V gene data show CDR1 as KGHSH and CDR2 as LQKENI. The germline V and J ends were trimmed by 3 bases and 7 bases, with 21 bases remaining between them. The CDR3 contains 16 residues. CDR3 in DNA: TGTGCCAGCTCACCTCAACCCGGAGGGCTGGCGGTGACCCAGTACTTC. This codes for CASSPQPGGLAVTQYF.

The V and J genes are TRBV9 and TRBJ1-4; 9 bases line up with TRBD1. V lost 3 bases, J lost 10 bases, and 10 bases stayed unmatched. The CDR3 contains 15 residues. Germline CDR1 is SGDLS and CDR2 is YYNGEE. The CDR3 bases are TGTGCCAGCAGCGGCCGGGACAGGGATGTGGGAAAACTGTTTTTT. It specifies CASSGRDRDVGKLFF.

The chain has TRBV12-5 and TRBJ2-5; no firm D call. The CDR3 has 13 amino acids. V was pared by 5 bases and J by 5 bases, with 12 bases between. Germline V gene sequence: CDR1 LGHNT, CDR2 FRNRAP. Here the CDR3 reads CASGLPARETQYF. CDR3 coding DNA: TGTGCTAGTGGTCTCCCGGCGAGGGAGACCCAGTACTTC. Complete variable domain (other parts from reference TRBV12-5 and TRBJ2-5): DARVTQTPRHKVTEMGQEVTMRCQPILGHNTVFWYRQTMMQGLELLAYFRNRAPLDDSGMPKDRFSAEMPDATLATLKIQPSEPRDSAVYFCASGLPARETQYFGPGTRLLVL.

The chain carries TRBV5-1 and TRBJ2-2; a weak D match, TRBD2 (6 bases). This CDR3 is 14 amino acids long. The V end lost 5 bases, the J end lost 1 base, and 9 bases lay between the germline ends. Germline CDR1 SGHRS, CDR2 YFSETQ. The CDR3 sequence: CASSAGGNTGELFF. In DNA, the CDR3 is TGCGCCAGCAGTGCCGGGGGGAACACCGGGGAGCTGTTTTTT.

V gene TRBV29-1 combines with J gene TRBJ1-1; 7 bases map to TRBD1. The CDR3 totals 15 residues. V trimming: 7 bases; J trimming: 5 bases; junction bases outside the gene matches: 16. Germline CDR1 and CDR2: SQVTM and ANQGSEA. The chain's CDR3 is CSATPGTVRLTEAFF. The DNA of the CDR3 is TGCAGCGCTACGCCCGGGACAGTTCGGTTGACTGAAGCTTTCTTT.